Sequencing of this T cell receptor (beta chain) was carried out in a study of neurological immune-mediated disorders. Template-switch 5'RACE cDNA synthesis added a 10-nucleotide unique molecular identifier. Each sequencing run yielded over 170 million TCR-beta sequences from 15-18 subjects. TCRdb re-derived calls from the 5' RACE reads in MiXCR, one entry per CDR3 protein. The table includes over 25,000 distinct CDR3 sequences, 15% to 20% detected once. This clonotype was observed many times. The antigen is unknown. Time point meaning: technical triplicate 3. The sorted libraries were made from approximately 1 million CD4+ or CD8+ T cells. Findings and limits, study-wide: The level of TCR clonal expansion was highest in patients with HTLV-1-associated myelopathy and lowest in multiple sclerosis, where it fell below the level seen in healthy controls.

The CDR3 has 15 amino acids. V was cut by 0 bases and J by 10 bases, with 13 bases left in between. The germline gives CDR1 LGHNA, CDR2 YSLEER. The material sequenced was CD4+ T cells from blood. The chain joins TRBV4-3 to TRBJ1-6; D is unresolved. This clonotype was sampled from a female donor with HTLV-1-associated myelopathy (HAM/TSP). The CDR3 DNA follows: TGCGCCAGCAGCCAAGATATCGCCCAAAGGTCACCCCTCCACTTT. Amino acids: CASSQDIAQRSPLHF.